These 24 T cell receptor beta chains share one sample of origin, sequenced in a study of cytomegalovirus exposure and HLA in healthy donors (dated by TCRdb to the late 2010s). Libraries were built with the immunoSEQ multiplex PCR assay. The multiplex PCR relied on a mix of 60 forward primers for TCR Vbeta segments and 13 reverse primers for TCR Jbeta segments. TCRdb took over this immuneACCESS table, retaining in-frame rearrangements with V and J assigned. Such tables are incomplete; in checked studies, under half of the missing clones stem from an unresolved V gene, and the remainder is unexplained. Counted in this sample were about 140,000 clones; 75% to 80% of them appeared once. The ten largest clonotypes hold 1.5% to 2% of the sample. The sequenced material came from PBMCs. These TCRs come from a female donor in good health and CMV-seronegative.

The chain combines TRBV27 with TRBJ1-2, with TRBD1 matching over 8 bases. The CDR3 covers 14 residues. After removal of 5 bases from V and 6 bases from J, the junction contained 8 bases not matched to a gene. Germline values: CDR1 MNHEY, CDR2 SMNVEV (reference sequence). The CDR3 here is CASSPGQERHGYTF. CDR3 nucleotides: TGTGCCAGCAGTCCGGGACAGGAAAGACATGGCTACACCTTC.

V is TRBV5-1 and J is TRBJ2-1, with a tentative D call TRBD2 (7 bases). V lost 7 bases and J 0 bases, leaving 20 bases between the germline ends. CDR3 length: 17 amino acids. From germline, CDR1 is SGHRS and CDR2 YFSETQ. The CDR3 coding sequence is TGCGCCAGCTCCCCGGCGGGGGCTACTAGCTCCTACAATGAGCAGTTCTTC. It yields the protein CASSPAGATSSYNEQFF.

The chain recombines TRBV18 with TRBJ2-5; 9 positions match TRBD1. J lost 1 base, V lost 5 bases, and 14 bases had no gene match. There are 18 residues in the CDR3. Per the germline V gene, CDR1 is KGHSH and CDR2 is LQKENI. The CDR3 reads CASSSTRDRAQPQETQYF. CDR3 nucleotides: TGTGCCAGCTCATCAACCCGGGACAGGGCCCAACCCCAAGAGACCCAGTACTTC.

The chain uses TRBV23-1 and TRBJ1-1; D is possibly TRBD1 (6 bases). TRBV23-1 is an open reading frame whose function is uncertain. The CDR3 extends over 15 amino acids. Trimming took off 7 bases at V and 6 bases at J, with 21 bases between the two ends. The CDR3 reads CASTRQVPLCPEAFF. CDR3 DNA sequence: TGCGCCAGCACTCGACAGGTTCCGCTATGCCCTGAAGCTTTCTTT.

V and J are TRBV19 and TRBJ1-1; no reliable D call. This CDR3 is 14 amino acids long. V was cut by 3 bases and J by 7 bases, with 15 bases left in between. CDR1 and CDR2 (germline): LNHDA, SQIVND (reference sequence). The CDR3 DNA sequence: TGTGCCAGTAGTATTCAAGACGCGGGCAATGAAGCTTTCTTT. Translated: CASSIQDAGNEAFF.

The genes are TRBV28 and TRBJ2-3; a possible D gene is TRBD1 (5 bases). V lost 2 bases and J 2 bases, leaving 11 bases between the germline ends. Germline V CDR1 and CDR2: MDHEN, SYDVKM. The CDR3 sequence is 15 residues long. The CDR3 is CASSLRQGNTDTQYF. For the CDR3, the DNA is TGTGCCAGCAGTTTACGGCAGGGCAACACAGATACGCAGTATTTT.

The genes are TRBV19 and TRBJ1-3, with D perhaps TRBD1 (6 bases). This CDR3 is 12 amino acids long. V lost 3 bases, J lost 7 bases, and 7 bases lay in between. Germline lookup yields CDR1 LNHDA and CDR2 SQIVND (reference sequence). DNA of the CDR3: TGTGCCAGTAGTATGGACAGCAACACCATATATTTT. It encodes CASSMDSNTIYF.

The chain combines TRBV19 with TRBJ2-1; no definite D call. Germline lookup yields CDR1 LNHDA and CDR2 SQIVND (reference sequence). This CDR3 is built from 14 residues. Trimming cost V 0 bases and J 8 bases, with 11 bases left between them. The CDR3 region has the DNA TGTGCCAGTAGTATAGATCGGCAGGTCCATGAGCAGTTCTTC. This gives the protein CASSIDRQVHEQFF.

The chain couples TRBV18 to TRBJ1-5; 12 positions match TRBD1. Trimming took 3 bases from V and 0 from J; bases not matched to a gene: 9. CDR1 is KGHSH and CDR2 is LQKENI in the germline V gene. The CDR3 consists of 19 residues. CDR3 loop: CASSPTGTGGLGSNQPQHF. In DNA, the CDR3 is TGTGCCAGCTCACCGACCGGGACAGGGGGCTTGGGTAGCAATCAGCCCCAGCATTTT.

The chain carries TRBV5-8 and TRBJ1-2; 8 nucleotides line up with TRBD1. The CDR3 has 16 amino acids. V trimming: 2 bases; J trimming: 6 bases; junction bases outside the gene matches: 12. Germline V gives CDR1 SGHTS, CDR2 YDEGEE. CDR3: CASSFVAGGLTDGYTF. DNA of the CDR3: TGTGCCAGCAGCTTTGTTGCAGGGGGCCTGACAGATGGCTACACCTTC.

V is TRBV7-2 and J is TRBJ1-3; no firm D call. V lost 5 bases and J lost 0, with 11 bases in between. Per the germline V gene, CDR1 is SGHTA and CDR2 is FQGNSA. This CDR3 has 15 residues. As DNA, the CDR3 is TGTGCCAGCAGCCCCTGGGCCTCCTCTGGAAACACCATATATTTT. It yields the protein CASSPWASSGNTIYF. The complete variable domain, with remaining parts taken from reference TRBV7-2 and TRBJ1-3, reads GAGVSQSPSNKVTEKGKDVELRCDPISGHTALYWYRQSLGQGLEFLIYFQGNSAPDKSGLPSDRFSAERTGGSVSTLTIQRTQQEDSAVYLCASSPWASSGNTIYFGEGSWLTVV.

The rearrangement uses TRBV5-1 and TRBJ1-3; TRBD1 agrees at 7 bases. Germline loops: CDR1 SGHRS, CDR2 YFSETQ. The CDR3 has 15 residues. The J segment lost 0 bases and the V segment lost 0 bases, leaving 0 bases of the junction unmatched. The CDR3 bases are TGCGCCAGCAGCTTGGGGGACAGCTCTGGAAACACCATATATTTT. It specifies CASSLGDSSGNTIYF.

The chain joins TRBV19 to TRBJ1-1, with D hard to call. The CDR3 is made up of 14 amino acids. Trimming pared 2 bases from V and 1 base from J, leaving 8 bases between. The germline V gene has CDR1 LNHDA and CDR2 SQIVND (reference sequence). Here the CDR3 reads CASSIQAGNTEAFF. CDR3 nucleotide sequence: TGTGCCAGTAGTATACAGGCAGGGAACACTGAAGCTTTCTTT.

This chain joins TRBV7-8 and TRBJ2-5, with 8 bases that match TRBD2. The J call may be in error: the DNA end matches TRBJ2-7 better. The CDR3 length is 13 residues. Germline CDR1 reads SGHVS; CDR2 reads FQNEAQ. The CDR3 sequence is CASSSAGGPEQYF. CDR3 nucleotide sequence: TGTGCCAGCAGCTCGGCGGGAGGACCCGAGCAGTACTTC.

The V call is TRBV27, the J call TRBJ2-7, with 7 positions matching TRBD2. The CDR3 sequence is 13 residues long. V was clipped by 7 bases and J by 4 bases; unmatched bases: 7. Germline CDR1 and CDR2: MNHEY and SMNVEV (reference sequence). The CDR3 DNA is TGTGCCAGCAAAGCTAGCGGAACATACGAGCAGTACTTC. Protein: CASKASGTYEQYF.

Remarks on this clone: The sample contains more than one DNA sequence encoding this CDR3. CDR3 DNA sequence: TGCGCCAGCAGCTTGCGGGGGACTAGAACAGATACGCAGTATTTT. The encoded protein is CASSLRGTRTDTQYF. The chain has TRBV5-1 and TRBJ2-3; TRBD2 agrees at 8 bases. This CDR3 is built from 15 residues. From germline, CDR1 is SGHRS and CDR2 YFSETQ. V trimming: 1 base; J trimming: 3 bases; junction bases outside the gene matches: 4.

The V call is TRBV27, the J call TRBJ1-1; 7 bases fit TRBD1. The germline V gene encodes CDR1 MNHEY and CDR2 SMNVEV (reference sequence). This CDR3 comprises 14 residues. After removal of 7 bases from V and 2 bases from J, the junction contained 7 bases not matched to a gene. As DNA, the CDR3 is TGTGCCAGCAAACTGGGGACAGCAAACACTGAAGCTTTCTTT. This codes for CASKLGTANTEAFF.

The genes are TRBV6-1 and TRBJ1-2; D gene uncertain. This CDR3 is 12 amino acids long. The germline V and J ends were trimmed by 6 bases and 4 bases, with 9 bases remaining between them. Germline V gene data show CDR1 as MNHNS and CDR2 as SASEGT. CDR3 nucleotides: TGTGCCAGCAGGGAGATCAGCTATGGCTACACCTTC. Amino acids: CASREISYGYTF.

The chain employs TRBV6-1 and TRBJ2-5, with D possibly being TRBD2 (5 bases). Near its end, the DNA agrees better with TRBJ2-7, so the J call may be wrong. CDR1 is MNHNS and CDR2 is SASEGT in the germline V gene. This CDR3 has 14 residues. The CDR3: CASSESGNHYEQYF. In DNA form, the CDR3 reads TGTGCCAGCAGTGAAAGCGGAAACCATTACGAGCAGTACTTC.

The chain combines TRBV11-3 with TRBJ2-7, with D possibly matching TRBD1 (6 bases). Germline V gene data show CDR1 as SGHNT and CDR2 as YENEEA. Trimming shortened V by 5 bases and J by 2 bases, and 16 bases separated the two germline ends. CDR3 length: 15 residues. The DNA for the CDR3 is TGTGCCAGCAGCCCCGAGACAGGTTATACCTACGAGCAGTACTTC. This sequence encodes CASSPETGYTYEQYF.

The chain joins TRBV9 to TRBJ2-5, with 8 bases matching TRBD2. V shed 4 bases, J shed 4 bases, and the junction held 6 bases outside the gene matches. This CDR3 region has 14 residues. Germline CDR1 is SGDLS and CDR2 is YYNGEE. In nucleotides, the CDR3 is TGTGCCAGCAGCACCGCGGGGGGTAGAGAGACCCAGTACTTC. It translates to CASSTAGGRETQYF.

V and J are TRBV28 and TRBJ2-5; 8 nucleotides match TRBD1. The length of the CDR3 is 15 residues. The germline V gene encodes CDR1 MDHEN and CDR2 SYDVKM. V was pared by 1 base and J by 7 bases, with 8 bases of the junction left unmatched. As DNA, the CDR3 is TGTGCCAGCAGTTTATTTACAGGGGGTCAGGTGACCCAGTACTTC. This translates into CASSLFTGGQVTQYF. The variable domain in full, completed from reference TRBV28 and TRBJ2-5, reads DVKVTQSSRYLVKRTGEKVFLECVQDMDHENMFWYRQDPGLGLRLIYFSYDVKMKEKGDIPEGYSVSREKKERFSLILESASTNQTSMYLCASSLFTGGQVTQYFGPGTRLLVL.

This clone turned up a few times. The chain links TRBV6-5 to TRBJ1-1; 7 bases are a match to TRBD1. CDR1 MNHEY and CDR2 SVGAGI come from the germline V gene. With 4 bases clipped from V and 1 base from J, the junction kept 6 bases outside the gene matches. CDR3 length: 15 amino acids. The DNA for the CDR3 is TGTGCCAGCAGTTGGGTGGGACAGCGGAACACTGAAGCTTTCTTT. Translation gives CASSWVGQRNTEAFF.

There are a few counts of this clone. V usage is TRBV29-1 and J usage is TRBJ1-1; D perhaps matches TRBD1 (6 bases). Germline V gene sequence: CDR1 SQVTM, CDR2 ANQGSEA. This CDR3 spans 13 amino acids. The V and J ends lost 1 base and 4 bases respectively, with 10 bases between them. CDR3 residues: CSVEVRGGTEAFF. CDR3 in DNA: TGCAGCGTTGAAGTCAGAGGGGGCACTGAAGCTTTCTTT.